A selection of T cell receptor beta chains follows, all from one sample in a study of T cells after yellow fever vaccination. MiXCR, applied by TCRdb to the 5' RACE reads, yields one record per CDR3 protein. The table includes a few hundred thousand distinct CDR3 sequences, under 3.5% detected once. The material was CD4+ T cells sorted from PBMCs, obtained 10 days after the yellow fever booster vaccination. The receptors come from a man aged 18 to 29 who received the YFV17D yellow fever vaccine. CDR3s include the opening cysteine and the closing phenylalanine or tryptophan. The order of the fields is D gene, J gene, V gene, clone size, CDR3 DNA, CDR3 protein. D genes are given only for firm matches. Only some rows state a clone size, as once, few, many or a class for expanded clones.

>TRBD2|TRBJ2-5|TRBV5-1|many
TGCGCCAGCAGCTGGAGGACTAGCGGGGGACCCACGGGGGAAACCCAGTACTTC
CASSWRTSGGPTGETQYF
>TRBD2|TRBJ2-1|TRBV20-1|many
TGCAGTGCTAGAGCATTTGGCGGGAGCTCCTACAATGAGCAGTTCTTC
CSARAFGGSSYNEQFF
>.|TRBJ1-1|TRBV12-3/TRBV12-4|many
TGTGCCAGCAGTTCAGGCCCAGCGATCATGAACACTGAAGCTTTCTTT
CASSSGPAIMNTEAFF
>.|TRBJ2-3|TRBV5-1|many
TGCGCCAGCAGCTTGGCCCTGACAGCGGCGTCTAGCACAGATACGCAGTATTTT
CASSLALTAASSTDTQYF
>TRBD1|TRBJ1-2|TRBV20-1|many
TGCAGTGCTGGGACAGAGCCCTATGGCTACACCTTC
CSAGTEPYGYTF
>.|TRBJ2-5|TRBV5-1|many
TGCGCCAGCAGCTTGGGAACAGGGTACGAGACCCAGTACTTC
CASSLGTGYETQYF
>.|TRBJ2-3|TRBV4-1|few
TGCGCCAGCAGCCAGCTTAGAGGAGATACGCAGTATTTT
CASSQLRGDTQYF
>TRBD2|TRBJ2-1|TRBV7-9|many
TGTGCCAGCCCCGGGGGGGTCTCCTACAATGAGCAGTTCTTC
CASPGGVSYNEQFF
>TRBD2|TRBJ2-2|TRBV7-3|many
TGTGCCAGCAGCCCACCGTCGGGGGGGACCGGGGAGCTGTTTTTT
CASSPPSGGTGELFF
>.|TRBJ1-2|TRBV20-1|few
TGCAGTGCTAGAGATTGGCAGGGATGGTATGGCTACACCTTC
CSARDWQGWYGYTF
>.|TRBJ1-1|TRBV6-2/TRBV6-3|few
TGTGCCAGCAGTTACTCGTTCAGGGTGATGAACACTGAAGCTTTCTTT
CASSYSFRVMNTEAFF
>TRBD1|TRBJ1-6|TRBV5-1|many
TGCGCCAGCAGCCTCCTACGGACAGGTGATTCACCCCTCCACTTT
CASSLLRTGDSPLHF
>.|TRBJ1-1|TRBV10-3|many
TGTGCCATCAGTGAGTCGTCGTCCCGGCGGGCTTTCTTT
CAISESSSRRAFF
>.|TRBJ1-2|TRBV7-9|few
TGTGCCAGCAGGCCTACAGGCTTCAGTGGCTACACCTTC
CASRPTGFSGYTF
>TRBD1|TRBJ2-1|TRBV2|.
TGTGCCAGCAGTGCCGACAGGGGGGCCTACAATGAGCAGTTCTTC
CASSADRGAYNEQFF
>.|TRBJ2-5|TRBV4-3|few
TGCGCCAGCAGCTCTAGACCCGGGGAGGAGACCCAGTACTTC
CASSSRPGEETQYF
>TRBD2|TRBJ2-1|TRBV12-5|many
TGTGCTAGTGGTTTGACTAAACTAGCGGGGGTGGATGAGCAGTTCTTC
CASGLTKLAGVDEQFF
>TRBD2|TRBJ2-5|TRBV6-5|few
TGTGCCAGCTCATTTGGACTAGGTCAGACCCAGTACTTC
CASSFGLGQTQYF
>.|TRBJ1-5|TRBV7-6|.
TGTGCCAGCAGCTTATCGCCGGGGGGCAATCAGCCCCAGCATTTT
CASSLSPGGNQPQHF
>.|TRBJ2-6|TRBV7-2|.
TGTGCCAGCCAGTTTGCTGGGGCCAACGTCCTGACTTTC
CASQFAGANVLTF
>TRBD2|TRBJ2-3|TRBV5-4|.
TGTGCCAGCAGCTTGAGCGGGGGTAGCACAGATACGCAGTATTTT
CASSLSGGSTDTQYF
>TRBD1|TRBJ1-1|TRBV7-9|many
TGTGCCAGCAGCGCGGACAGGGGTGAAGCTTTCTTT
CASSADRGEAFF
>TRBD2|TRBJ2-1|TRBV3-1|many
TGTGCCAGCACCCGCTCAAGCGGGGGGGCCGTTGAGCAGTTCTTC
CASTRSSGGAVEQFF
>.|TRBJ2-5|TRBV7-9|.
TGTGCCAGCAGCTTATTTGGGGACCCGGAGACCCAGTACTTC
CASSLFGDPETQYF
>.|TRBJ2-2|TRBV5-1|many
TGCGCCAGCACATTCCACACGAACACCGGGGAGCTGTTTTTT
CASTFHTNTGELFF
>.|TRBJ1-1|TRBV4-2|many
TGTGCCAGCAGCCCTGGGTTTGACACTGAAGCTTTCTTT
CASSPGFDTEAFF
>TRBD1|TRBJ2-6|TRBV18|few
TGTGCCAGCTCACGGGACAGCTCTGGGGCCAACGTCCTGACTTTC
CASSRDSSGANVLTF
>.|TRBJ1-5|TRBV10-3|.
TGTGCCATCAGTGACCGGGAATCCAATCAGCCCCAGCATTTT
CAISDRESNQPQHF
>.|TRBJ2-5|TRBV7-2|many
TGTGCCAGCAGCCGCCAGGGGGGGGAGACCCAGTACTTC
CASSRQGGETQYF
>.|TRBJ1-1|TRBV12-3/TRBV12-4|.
TGTGCCAGCAGTTCTCGCGGGGGGGGAGGGACTGAAGCTTTCTTT
CASSSRGGGGTEAFF
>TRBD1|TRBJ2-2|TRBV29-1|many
TGCAGCGTTGCGCAGGGGGCTGGCGGGGAGCTGTTTTTT
CSVAQGAGGELFF
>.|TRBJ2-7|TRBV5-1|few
TGCGCCAGCAGCTTGGCGGGGGTAGGATCCTACGAGCAGTACTTC
CASSLAGVGSYEQYF
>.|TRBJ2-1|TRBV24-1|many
TGTGCCACCAGTGGCCCCCAGGGTGGCTATGAGCAGTTCTTC
CATSGPQGGYEQFF
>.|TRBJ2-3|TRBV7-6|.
TGTGCCAGCAGCAGTCGTTGGGATGGGGGGAGCACAGATACGCAGTATTTT
CASSSRWDGGSTDTQYF
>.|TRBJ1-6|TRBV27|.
TGTGCCAGCAGATGGGGTTTGGATTCACCCCTCCACTTT
CASRWGLDSPLHF
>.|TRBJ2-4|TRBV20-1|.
TGCAGTGCTAGAGACCGGAACGGAAACATTCAGTACTTC
CSARDRNGNIQYF
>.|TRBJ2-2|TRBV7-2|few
TGTGCCAGCAGCGGACGACGGGAGTTCACCGGGGAGCTGTTTTTT
CASSGRREFTGELFF
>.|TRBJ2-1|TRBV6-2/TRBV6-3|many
TGTGCCAGCAGTTACTGGGTTTACGATGAGCAGTTCTTC
CASSYWVYDEQFF
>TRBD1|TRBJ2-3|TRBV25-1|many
TGTGCCAGCAGTAAACAGGGGTGGCTAGATACGCAGTATTTT
CASSKQGWLDTQYF
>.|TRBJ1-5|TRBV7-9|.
TGTGCCAGCAGCTTAGGCGCGCCGGGCATCGATAGTCAGCCCCAGCATTTT
CASSLGAPGIDSQPQHF
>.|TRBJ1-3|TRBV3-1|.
TGTGCCAGCAGTCAACTGAACTCTGGAAACACCATATATTTT
CASSQLNSGNTIYF
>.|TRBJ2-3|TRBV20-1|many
TGCAGTGCTAACGTATTCCCTCAACAGGGTTCCGTAGATACGCAGTATTTT
CSANVFPQQGSVDTQYF
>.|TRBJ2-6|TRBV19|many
TGTGCCAGTAGTAAATCGGGGACCTACCTGTCTGGGGCCAACGTCCTGACTTTC
CASSKSGTYLSGANVLTF
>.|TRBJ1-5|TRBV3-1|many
TGTGCCAGCATCCCTCTCCCCAGATCACCGCAGCCCCAGCATTTT
CASIPLPRSPQPQHF
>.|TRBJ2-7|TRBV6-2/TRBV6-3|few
TGTGCCAGCACCCAAAGGGGCCCCAACGAGCAGTACTTC
CASTQRGPNEQYF
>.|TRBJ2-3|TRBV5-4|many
TGTGCCAGCAGCTTGGTGGGGGCCAGCACAGATACGCAGTATTTT
CASSLVGASTDTQYF
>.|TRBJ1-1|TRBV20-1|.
TGCAGTGCTAGAGGGGCTGAAGCTTTCTTT
CSARGAEAFF
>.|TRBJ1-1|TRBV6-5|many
TGTGCCAGCAGTTTGTCCGGGACCACCTTTTCTGAAGCTTTCTTT
CASSLSGTTFSEAFF
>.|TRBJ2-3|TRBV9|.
TGTGCCAGCAGCGTAGCCTCCCAGGGTCATACGCAGTATTTT
CASSVASQGHTQYF
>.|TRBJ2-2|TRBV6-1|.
TGTGCCAACAGTCGGACAGTTAACGACGGGGAGCTGTTTTTT
CANSRTVNDGELFF